This T cell receptor beta chain stems from a study of blood T cell repertoires in COVID-19. Overall study context: There were acute and convalescent COVID-19 samples, and they came from the United States, Italy and Spain. PBMCs, B-cell-depleted T cells, or T cells provided the cDNA or gDNA that made up the material.

Germline-derived CDR1 and CDR2 are LGHNA and YSLEER. The ends lost 4 bases at V and 3 bases at J; junction bases unmatched: 8. CDR3 length: 15 amino acids. The authors' processing: It was from reference gene primer amplification that nucleated cell counts were estimated. Sequenced by immunoSEQ multiplex PCR; TCRdb stores in-frame clones only, minus some. D and trimming were read from the DNA, whereas the V and J calls and clone size are those reported in that table. The sample shows 97,000 or so clones, just under 85% of them seen only once. J is TRBJ1-2 and V is TRBV4-3; 7 bases map to TRBD1. The sequencing sample was made of peripheral blood. This sequence originates from a man aged 35 to 55 with active or convalescent COVID-19. The CDR3 DNA sequence: TGCGCCAGCAGCCCAAGCGACAGGGTTGACTATGGCTACACCTTC. Translated: CASSPSDRVDYGYTF.